The subject of this entry is one T cell receptor (beta chain). This receptor's antigen is unknown. Per-base quality was not reported, and no clone a single base away is much larger than it. Libraries came from the immunoSEQ multiplex PCR assay. For the multiplex PCR, a mixture combining 60 forward primers for TCR Vbeta segments and 13 reverse primers for TCR Jbeta segments was used. A multiplex PCR assay on genomic DNA amplified the CDR3 region of rearranged TCR beta genes. The amplified TCR beta libraries were sequenced on the Illumina HiSeq System as 87-base-pair reads. On the study's bioinformatics: A later analysis counted about 82 million unique TCR beta chains across the 670 or so repertoires, and roughly 9.9 million of these chains were shared by at least two donors. Raw reads were error-corrected and collapsed into unique sequences by a nearest-neighbor algorithm in which closely related sequences were merged to remove PCR and sequencing errors. CDR3 sequences were aligned to IMGT reference sequences to assign V, D and J gene segments. Each retained sequence needed at least a six-nucleotide match to both a V gene segment and a J gene segment. A rearrangement counted as productive if the CDR3 had no stop codons and remained in frame with V and J, and every other rearrangement counted as non-productive. CDR3 was defined according to IMGT convention as the region running from the second conserved V-encoded cysteine to the conserved J-encoded phenylalanine. Sequences without an unambiguous match to a single V gene segment were excluded from the earlier analysis of about 630 of the donors. An earlier analysis of a few hundred of the donors called V segments functional above 56.7% productive rearrangements and segregating when the between-donor standard deviation exceeded 5%. A statistical classification framework was developed to diagnose cytomegalovirus status using the catalog of TCR beta chain sequences. In a later analysis, V and J genes were assigned by comparing TCR nucleotide sequences against IMGT/GENE-DB human TR gene sequences. A later analysis assigned CDR3 sequences and most-parsimonious VDJ recombination scenarios with the TCRdist pipeline. In a later analysis, each TCR beta chain was defined by its CDR3 amino acid sequence together with its V-gene family, and reads without a unique V-gene family were excluded. In a later analysis, around 600 highly shared, low-generation-probability nucleotide sequences were removed to address suspected cross-contamination and a sequencing artifact. A later analysis calculated a clonal expansion index for each public chain from normalized within-repertoire ranks of inferred template counts. Generation probabilities in a later analysis came from a VDJ recombination model fitted to out-of-frame rearrangements, and those results were checked against IGoR. Hypergeometric tests were used in a later analysis to score TCR-TCR, TCR-HLA and TCR-CMV co-occurrence, with a repertoire-size bias correction applied to the TCR pairs. A later analysis estimated false discovery rates by permuting HLA or CMV assignments 20 times. In a later analysis, co-occurring TCRs were grouped using DBSCAN, and TCRdist sequence similarity was added for clustering within HLA-allele-positive subsets. Repertoires with fewer than 30,000 or more than 120,000 public chains were left out of co-occurrence clustering, as were about 5 repertoires with anomalous nucleotide sharing. Sourced from immuneACCESS, this table was stored by TCRdb with only in-frame sequences that have V and J called. A share of the clones is absent; for the studies checked, an unresolved V gene accounts for under half, and the remainder has no known explanation. Clone size and the V and J calls come from that table; the DNA yielded D and trimming. Recorded for this sample are roughly 180,000 clones; roughly 75% of them occurred a single time. The ten largest clones capture roughly 8% of the sample.

The data derive from a study of cytomegalovirus exposure and HLA in healthy donors (dated by TCRdb to about 2017). About the study as a whole: According to an earlier analysis of several hundred of the donors, about 190 million T cells yielded roughly 110 million unique TCR beta sequences and about 300 Gb of sequence data. An early release covering more than 500 HLA-typed donors comprised about 300 gigabases of sequencing data and around 85 million unique TCR sequences. Of the approximately 400 genotyped donors, less than 90% were placed in the genetic ancestry cluster associated with self-reported Caucasian donors. The study was designed to test whether signatures of past pathogen exposure could be identified by cataloging public T cell receptors. The T cell repertoires of several hundred subjects were profiled by immunosequencing and related to cytomegalovirus serostatus. A separate validation cohort of over 95 different subjects was used in addition to the roughly 700-subject first cohort. To predict cytomegalovirus infection status, the study brought together high-throughput TCR immunosequencing, statistical association of individual TCRs with disease status, and machine learning. A later analysis re-analyzed previously published TCR beta repertoires from about 600 donors and added high-resolution HLA genotyping to study TCR occurrence patterns. The later analysis used no new phenotypic data to find candidate immune exposures, relying instead on TCR beta sequences and their occurrence across donors. To decide whether each TCR beta V gene segment behaved as functional or pseudogenic, an earlier analysis of approximately 590 of the donors relied on high-throughput TCR beta sequencing. Donor age, sex, ethnicity and CMV serostatus were compiled together with the repertoire data. In a later genetic analysis, genome-wide SNP genotypes for about 55% of the roughly 700 donors were used, and that subset was treated as a discovery cohort. Every discovery cohort repertoire had been produced on one sequencing platform. HLA typing included class I and class II loci at four-digit resolution. The number of typed donors differed by locus: roughly 620-630 for A, B, C, DRB1 and DQB1; about 520 for DQA1; 606 for DPA1; and roughly 490 for DPB1. Four to six DR-DQ haplotypes were handled as single units for association and clustering, since linkage in the cohort was strong. On average, 235,054 unique TCR beta nucleotide sequences were sequenced per donor among 398 genotyped donors of the cohort, with 15% to 20% of those sequences being non-productive. The full study reports these points: The classifier was reported to diagnose cytomegalovirus status with high specificity and sensitivity in both the original cohort and the validation cohort. In an earlier analysis of some 500 of the donors, most TCR beta V segments were observed in productive rearrangements about 87% or about 30% of the time, broadly matching IMGT annotations. Because HLA typing was unavailable for some donors at each locus, only the typed subset was used in association tests. Strong co-occurrence of HLA alleles, especially DR and DQ, made assigning TCR associations to individual alleles difficult. Compared with equally common non-associated chains, HLA-associated TCR beta chains in a later analysis were more clonally expanded and had lower generation probabilities. According to a later analysis, TCR association rates differed among HLA loci, with DRB1 alleles showing the most associated TCRs and HLA-C alleles showing the fewest. A further reported finding was that TCR beta sequences accurately predicted the HLA-A and HLA-B alleles for most subjects in the first cohort. CMV serostatus was the only immune exposure information available for the cohort. According to a later analysis, most CMV-associated TCR beta chains appeared to be HLA-restricted, and the HLA associations seemed to be driven largely by CMV exposure. According to a later genetic analysis, donors in an Asian-associated ancestry cluster had fewer N-insertions in productive TCRs than the roughly 700-donor mean. Because the 87-base-pair reads could not distinguish some IMGT-functional V segments, including TRBV6-2 and TRBV6-3, those segments were excluded. While some public TCRs were present in many individuals, most TCR sequences turned up only very rarely across donors. In a later analysis, around 17,000 TCR beta sequences were associated with specific HLA alleles at a false discovery rate of 0.05. In vitro tests confirmed that a few of the cytomegalovirus-associated TCR beta chains recognize cytomegalovirus antigens. The cohort was sequenced for TCR beta chains only, and without alpha or paired-chain data the features that could be detected were limited. V-gene and J-gene trimming of TCR beta chains was associated with a missense DCLRE1C variant in a later genetic analysis, and the association was replicated in an independent cohort. It was suggested by the authors that the approach could potentially be generalized to other disease states and immunological phenotypes. According to a later analysis, parvovirus B19, influenza, CMV and Epstein-Barr virus appeared linked to several top co-occurrence clusters. Correlated functional status among segregating V segments might be attributable to linkage disequilibrium, but an unknown experimental factor could not be ruled out. The study listed 164 TCR beta chains as associated with cytomegalovirus. A cluster of highly shared sequence variants was judged likely to represent a technical artifact of the sequencing pipeline. Seventeen rarely observed V segments, including chromosome 9 orphons, were excluded from the earlier analysis of about 610 of the donors because counts were too low. Roughly uniform sequencing depth across donors was assumed in presence/absence analyses, although this assumption may not hold.

Including the terminal cysteine and phenylalanine, the CDR3 comprises 15 residues. Only the CDR3 region is kept as DNA, spanning 45 bases read in frame from base 1. Germline trimming: 5 bases from V, 1 base from J; junction bases outside gene matches: 4. CDR1 and CDR2 were assigned from the germline V gene as SGHVS and FQNEAQ. The cohort consisted of 650 to 700 healthy bone marrow donors. At the time of sampling, every cohort member was nominally healthy, though immune exposures that went unrecorded were likely present. The donor was CMV seropositive and was included in the group of 289 seropositive cohort members. Each donor provided a peripheral blood sample, and peripheral blood mononuclear cells were used for TCR beta sequencing. The Qiagen DNeasy Blood Extraction Kit was used to extract genomic DNA from the blood cell samples.

Sequencing was carried out using PBMCs. This TCR came from a woman in her thirties or forties in good health and CMV-seropositive. The chain couples TRBV7-8 to TRBJ1-1, with 10 middle bases fitting TRBD1. The CDR3 here reads CASSPGQGPNTEAFF. In nucleotides, the sequence is TGTGCCAGCAGCCCGGGACAGGGGCCGAACACTGAAGCTTTCTTT.